This T cell receptor (beta chain) was identified in a study of siplizumab effects on memory and regulatory T cells. Notes on the study in general: Significantly reduced by siplizumab was the cumulative frequency of alloreactive sequences, namely those traceable to unstimulated CD4+ memory cells. For siplizumab cultures, the suppressive function of their proliferating Tregs was not confirmed. Many proliferating CD4+ or CD8+ clones remained unclassified. Roughly 75-95% of them could not be assigned either a naive or a memory phenotype. The average Treg-derived proportion among mappable alloreactive CD4+ clones was 68.8% with siplizumab versus around 26% in controls.

The data were produced by immunoSEQ multiplex PCR, yet TCRdb's version contains in-frame clones alone and is incomplete. The data hold over 95,000 clones, with 80% to 95% observed a single time. About this clone: The target antigen is unknown.

Sequenced sample: non-Treg CD4+ T cells sorted from blood. This receptor was taken from a human donor in good health.

CDR3 in DNA: TGCGCCAGCAGCTTGGAGGCGGGGCAAACCTACGAGCAGTACTTC. It codes for CASSLEAGQTYEQYF. The chain combines TRBV5-1 with TRBJ2-7; D is possibly TRBD2 (6 bases). The germline V gene has CDR1 SGHRS and CDR2 YFSETQ. The CDR3 sequence is 15 residues long. Trimming removed 0 bases from V and 2 bases from J, with 12 bases in between.